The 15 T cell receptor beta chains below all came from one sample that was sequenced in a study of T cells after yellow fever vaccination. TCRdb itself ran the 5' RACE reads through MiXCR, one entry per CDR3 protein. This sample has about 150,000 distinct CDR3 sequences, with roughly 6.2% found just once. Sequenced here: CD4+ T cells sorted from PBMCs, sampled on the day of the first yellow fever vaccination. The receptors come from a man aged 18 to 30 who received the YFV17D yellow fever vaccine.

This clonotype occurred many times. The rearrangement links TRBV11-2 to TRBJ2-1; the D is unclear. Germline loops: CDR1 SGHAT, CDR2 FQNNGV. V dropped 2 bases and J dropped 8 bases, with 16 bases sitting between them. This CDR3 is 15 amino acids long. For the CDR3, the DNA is TGTGCCAGCAGCTTACAAGGGTTTAATCGGGATGAGCAGTTCTTC. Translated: CASSLQGFNRDEQFF.

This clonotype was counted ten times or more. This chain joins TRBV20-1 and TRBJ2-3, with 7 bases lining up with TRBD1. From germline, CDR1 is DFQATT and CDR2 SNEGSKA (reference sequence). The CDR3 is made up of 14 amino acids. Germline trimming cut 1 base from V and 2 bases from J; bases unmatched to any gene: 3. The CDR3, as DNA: TGCAGTGCTAGAGGACAGGGCAACACAGATACGCAGTATTTT. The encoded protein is CSARGQGNTDTQYF.

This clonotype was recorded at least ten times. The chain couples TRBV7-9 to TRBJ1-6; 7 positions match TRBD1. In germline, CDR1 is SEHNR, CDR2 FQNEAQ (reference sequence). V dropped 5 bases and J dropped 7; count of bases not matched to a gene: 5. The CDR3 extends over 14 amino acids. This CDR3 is CASSHDRENSPLHF. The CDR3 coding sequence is TGTGCCAGCAGCCACGACAGGGAAAATTCACCCCTCCACTTT.

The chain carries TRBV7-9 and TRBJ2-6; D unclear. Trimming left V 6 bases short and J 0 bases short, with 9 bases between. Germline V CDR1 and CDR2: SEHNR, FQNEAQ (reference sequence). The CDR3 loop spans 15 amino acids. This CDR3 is CASRYPPSGANVLTF. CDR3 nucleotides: TGTGCCAGCAGATACCCCCCCTCTGGGGCCAACGTCCTGACTTTC.

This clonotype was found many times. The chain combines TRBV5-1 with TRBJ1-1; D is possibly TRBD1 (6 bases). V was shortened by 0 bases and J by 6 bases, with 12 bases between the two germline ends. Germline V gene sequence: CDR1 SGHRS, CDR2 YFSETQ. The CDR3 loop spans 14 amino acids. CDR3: CASSLAKGGAEAFF. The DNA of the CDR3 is TGCGCCAGCAGCTTGGCCAAAGGGGGGGCTGAAGCTTTCTTT.

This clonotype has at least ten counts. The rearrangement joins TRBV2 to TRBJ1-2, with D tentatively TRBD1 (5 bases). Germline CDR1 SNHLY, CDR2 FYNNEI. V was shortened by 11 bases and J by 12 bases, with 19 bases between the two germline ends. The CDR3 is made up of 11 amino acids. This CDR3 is CAGRGGPLNTF. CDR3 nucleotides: TGTGCCGGTCGGGGGGGTCCGTTAAACACCTTC.

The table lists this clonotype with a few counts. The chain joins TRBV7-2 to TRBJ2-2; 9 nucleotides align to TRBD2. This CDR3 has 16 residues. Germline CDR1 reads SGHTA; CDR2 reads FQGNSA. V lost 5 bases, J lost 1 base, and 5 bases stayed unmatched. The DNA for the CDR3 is TGTGCCAGCAGCCCTCAAGCGGGGGGGAACACCGGGGAGCTGTTTTTT. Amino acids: CASSPQAGGNTGELFF.

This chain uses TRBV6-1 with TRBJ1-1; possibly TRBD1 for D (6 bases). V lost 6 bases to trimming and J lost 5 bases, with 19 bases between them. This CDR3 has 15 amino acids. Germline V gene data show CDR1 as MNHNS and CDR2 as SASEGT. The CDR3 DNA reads TGTGCCAGCAGAACTTTCGCAGGGGAGAAAACTGAAGCTTTCTTT. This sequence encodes CASRTFAGEKTEAFF.

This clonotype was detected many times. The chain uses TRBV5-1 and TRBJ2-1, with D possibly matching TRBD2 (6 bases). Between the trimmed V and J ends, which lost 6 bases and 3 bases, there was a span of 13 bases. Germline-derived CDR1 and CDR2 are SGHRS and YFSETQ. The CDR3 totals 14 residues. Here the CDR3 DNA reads TGCGCCAGCAAAGGTCAGACTAGCTACAATGAGCAGTTCTTC. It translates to CASKGQTSYNEQFF.

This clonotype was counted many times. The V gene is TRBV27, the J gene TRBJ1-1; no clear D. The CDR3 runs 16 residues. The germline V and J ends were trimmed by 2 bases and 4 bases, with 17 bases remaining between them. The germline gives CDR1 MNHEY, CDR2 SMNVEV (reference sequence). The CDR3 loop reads CASSLRRGNGRTEAFF. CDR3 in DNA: TGTGCCAGCAGTTTAAGGCGGGGAAACGGCCGCACTGAAGCTTTCTTT.

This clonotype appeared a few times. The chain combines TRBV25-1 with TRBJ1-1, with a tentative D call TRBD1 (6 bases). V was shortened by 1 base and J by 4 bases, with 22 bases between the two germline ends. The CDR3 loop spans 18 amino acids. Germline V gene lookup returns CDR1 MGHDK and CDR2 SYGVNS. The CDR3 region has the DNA TGTGCCAGCAGTGAATGGGAAGGGGGGAGGGGTGAAGGCACTGAAGCTTTCTTT. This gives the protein CASSEWEGGRGEGTEAFF.

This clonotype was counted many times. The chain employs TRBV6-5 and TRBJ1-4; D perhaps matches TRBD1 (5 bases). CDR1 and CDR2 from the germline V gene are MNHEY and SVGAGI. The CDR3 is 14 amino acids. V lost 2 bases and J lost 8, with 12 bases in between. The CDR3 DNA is TGTGCCAGCAGTTACCGGCAGGGAGGGGAAAAACTGTTTTTT. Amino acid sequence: CASSYRQGGEKLFF.

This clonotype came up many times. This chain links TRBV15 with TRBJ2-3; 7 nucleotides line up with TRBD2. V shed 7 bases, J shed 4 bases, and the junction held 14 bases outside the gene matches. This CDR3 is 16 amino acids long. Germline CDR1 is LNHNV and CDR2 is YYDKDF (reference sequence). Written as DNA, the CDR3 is TGTGCCACCACCCTAATGCGGGGTGGGGGGGCAGATACGCAGTATTTT. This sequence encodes CATTLMRGGGADTQYF.

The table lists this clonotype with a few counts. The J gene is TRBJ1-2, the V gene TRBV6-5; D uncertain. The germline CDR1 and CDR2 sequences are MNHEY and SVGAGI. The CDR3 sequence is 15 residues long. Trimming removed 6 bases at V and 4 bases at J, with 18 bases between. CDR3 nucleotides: TGTGCCAGCAGCGGACGACACACTCCGGGCTATGGCTACACCTTC. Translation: CASSGRHTPGYGYTF.

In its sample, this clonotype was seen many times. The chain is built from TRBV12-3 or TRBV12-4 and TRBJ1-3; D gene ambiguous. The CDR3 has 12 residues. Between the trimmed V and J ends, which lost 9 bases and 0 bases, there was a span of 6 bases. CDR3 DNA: TGTGCCAGTGAGAGCTCTGGAAACACCATATATTTT. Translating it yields CASESSGNTIYF.